The present TCR beta chain was sequenced within a study of blood T cell repertoires in COVID-19. For the study at large: Collection of acute and convalescent COVID-19 samples took place in the United States, Italy and Spain. T cells, B-cell-depleted T cells, or PBMCs provided the cDNA or gDNA that served as material.

As processed by the authors: Amplifying reference gene primers gave estimates of nucleated cell counts. Sequencing used immunoSEQ multiplex PCR; TCRdb keeps in-frame clones, though not all of them. The V and J calls and clone size are taken from that table; D and trimming were inferred from the DNA. Here the sample spans 200,000 to 250,000 clones, more than 70% being singletons. Germline lookup yields CDR1 MNHNY and CDR2 SVGAGI (reference sequence). The J segment lost 7 bases and the V segment lost 5 bases, leaving 6 bases of the junction unmatched. CDR3 length: 15 residues. This sequence was found in a woman aged 55 to 70 with acute or convalescent COVID-19. The rearrangement links TRBV6-6 to TRBJ2-1; the match to TRBD2 covers 12 bases. The sample consisted of peripheral blood. In DNA form, the CDR3 reads TGTGCCAGCAGTAAACTAGCGGGGGGAGAGAATGAGCAGTTCTTC. Its protein is CASSKLAGGENEQFF.